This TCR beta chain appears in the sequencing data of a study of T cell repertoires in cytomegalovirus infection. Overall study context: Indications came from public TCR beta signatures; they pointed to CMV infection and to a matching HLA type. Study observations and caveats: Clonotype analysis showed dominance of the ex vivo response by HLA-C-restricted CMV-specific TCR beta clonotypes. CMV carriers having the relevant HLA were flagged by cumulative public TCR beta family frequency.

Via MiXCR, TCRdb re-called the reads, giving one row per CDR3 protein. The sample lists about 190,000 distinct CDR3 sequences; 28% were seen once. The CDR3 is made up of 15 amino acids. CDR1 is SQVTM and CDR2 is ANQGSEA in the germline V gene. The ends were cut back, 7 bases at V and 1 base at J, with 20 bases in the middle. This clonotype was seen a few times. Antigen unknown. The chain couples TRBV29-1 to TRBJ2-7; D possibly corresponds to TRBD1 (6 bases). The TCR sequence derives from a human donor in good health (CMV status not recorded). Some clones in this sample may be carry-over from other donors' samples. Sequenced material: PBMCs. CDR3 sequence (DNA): TGCAGCGCCCTCCTCCCCCACAGGGCGTCCTACGAGCAGTACTTC. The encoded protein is CSALLPHRASYEQYF.